These 25 T cell receptor beta chains came from one sample sequenced in a study of primary melanoma T cells and metastatic recurrence (dated by TCRdb to 2019 to 2021). Library preparation was by the immunoSEQ multiplex PCR assay. Drawn from immuneACCESS, this table holds only the in-frame rearrangements with V and J called that TCRdb kept. Clones are partly lost; checked studies trace under half to an unresolved V gene and leave the rest unexplained. The sample's table covers 79 clones. The sequenced sample was melanoma tumor tissue. All receptors derive from a human donor with melanoma.

This chain connects TRBV5-1 to TRBJ2-7, with 7 positions matching TRBD1. This CDR3 is 14 amino acids long. Germline V lookup: CDR1 SGHRS, CDR2 YFSETQ. V lost 4 bases, J lost 4 bases, and 8 bases stayed unmatched. CDR3 sequence reads: CASSGGTVGYEQYF. Here the CDR3 DNA reads TGCGCCAGCAGCGGTGGGACAGTAGGATACGAGCAGTACTTC.

CDR3 DNA sequence: TGTGCCAGCAGGCGATTGGTGAGAGGGGAGCTGTTTTTT. It is translated as CASRRLVRGELFF. This sequence joins TRBV14 and TRBJ2-2; D remains unclear. Germline assignment: CDR1 SGHDN and CDR2 FVKESK. V lost 6 bases and J lost 8, with 13 bases in between. This CDR3 is 13 amino acids long.

The V gene is TRBV6-8, the J gene TRBJ2-3; 14 nucleotides match TRBD2. The CDR3 spans 17 residues. In germline, CDR1 is MNHGY, CDR2 SAAAGT. V lost 5 bases and J lost 3; bases outside the gene matches: 7. CDR3 sequence (DNA): TGTGCCAGCAGTAGACTAGCGGGGGGGCCGACAACAGATACGCAGTATTTT. It yields the protein CASSRLAGGPTTDTQYF.

This clone was seen just once. This chain joins TRBV19 and TRBJ1-4, with D unclear. Germline values: CDR1 LNHDA, CDR2 SQIVND (reference sequence). Trimming took 10 bases from V and 0 from J, leaving 9 bases between them. The CDR3 length is 13 residues. The CDR3 DNA reads as TGTGCCACGAGTATAGCAACTAATGAAAAACTGTTTTTT. Its protein is CATSIATNEKLFF.

V is TRBV14 and J is TRBJ2-7; 9 bases align to TRBD1. This CDR3 spans 15 amino acids. V shed 3 bases and J 5 bases; nucleotides not matched to a gene: 8. Germline CDR1 and CDR2: SGHDN and FVKESK. CDR3 nucleotides: TGTGCCAGCAGCCACATCGGGGGGACAGGGAACGAGCAGTACTTC. Amino acid sequence: CASSHIGGTGNEQYF.

This sequence joins TRBV18 and TRBJ2-3; D is perhaps TRBD1 or TRBD2 (5 bases each). CDR1 KGHSH and CDR2 LQKENI come from the germline V gene. The ends were cut back, 1 base at V and 10 bases at J, with 15 bases in the middle. The CDR3 loop spans 14 amino acids. This chain's CDR3 is CASSPQDTQGAQYF. The CDR3 coding sequence is TGTGCCAGCTCACCACAGGACACCCAGGGAGCGCAGTATTTT.

This clone was found once. V and J are TRBV5-1 and TRBJ1-6, with D possibly matching TRBD1 (5 bases). The V end was cut by 5 bases, the J end by 7 bases, with 16 bases between. Per the germline V gene, CDR1 is SGHRS and CDR2 is YFSETQ. This CDR3 region has 15 residues. CDR3 region: CASSLGANENSPLHF. CDR3 nucleotides: TGCGCCAGCAGTTTAGGGGCTAATGAAAATTCACCCCTCCACTTT.

V usage is TRBV6-8 and J usage is TRBJ1-1; D is ambiguous. Germline V gene sequence: CDR1 MNHGY, CDR2 SAAAGT. CDR3 size: 13 residues. V dropped 5 bases and J dropped 1 base, with 8 bases sitting between them. The CDR3 bases are TGTGCCAGCAGTGATCAACAGAACACTGAAGCTTTCTTT. Protein product: CASSDQQNTEAFF.

The rearrangement joins TRBV11-3 to TRBJ1-2, with D uncertain. Looked up from germline, CDR1 is SGHNT and CDR2 is YENEEA. Trimming took off 5 bases at V and 4 bases at J, with 23 bases between the two ends. The length of the CDR3 is 17 residues. This CDR3 reads CASSTTVYLGKTYGYTF. The CDR3 DNA follows: TGTGCCAGCAGCACTACGGTCTATCTCGGAAAGACCTATGGCTACACCTTC.

The V call is TRBV6-8, the J call TRBJ2-1, with 8 bases lining up with TRBD1. Trimming cost V 10 bases and J 7 bases; bases outside gene matches: 12. The germline gives CDR1 MNHGY, CDR2 SAAAGT. This CDR3 is built from 14 residues. CDR3 bases: TGTGCCATCAGCGTGGACAGGGACTTAAATGAGCAGTTCTTC. Its protein product is CAISVDRDLNEQFF.

The rearrangement links TRBV6-8 to TRBJ1-5; D unresolved. V shed 5 bases and J shed 1 base, with 9 bases lying between them. CDR1 is MNHGY and CDR2 is SAAAGT in the germline V gene. This CDR3 is built from 14 residues. This chain's CDR3 is CASSGSLSNQPQHF. In DNA, the CDR3 is TGTGCCAGCAGTGGGTCGTTGAGCAATCAGCCCCAGCATTTT.

The chain recombines TRBV6-8 with TRBJ1-4, with unresolved D. V dropped 5 bases and J dropped 5 bases, with 24 bases sitting between them. The CDR3 extends over 18 amino acids. Germline V gene data show CDR1 as MNHGY and CDR2 as SAAAGT. CDR3 loop: CASSDCPSLLVDNEKLFF. The CDR3 nucleotides read TGTGCCAGCAGTGACTGTCCAAGTCTCCTAGTCGACAATGAAAAACTGTTTTTT.

The rearrangement joins TRBV29-1 to TRBJ2-1, with 10 bases identical to TRBD2. Germline CDR1 and CDR2: SQVTM and ANQGSEA. The CDR3 is 15 amino acids. With V trimmed by 3 bases and J by 4 bases, 6 bases remained unmatched. The chain's CDR3 is CSVEAQTSGYNEQFF. The CDR3 DNA reads as TGCAGCGTTGAGGCACAGACTAGCGGGTACAATGAGCAGTTCTTC.

V usage is TRBV12-5 and J usage is TRBJ1-6; a possible D gene is TRBD1 (6 bases). Germline V gene sequence: CDR1 LGHNT, CDR2 FRNRAP. This CDR3 contains 16 residues. CDR3 sequence (DNA): TGTGCCAGCACCTCGGACAGTTTTAGGGGTGATTCACCCCTCCACTTT. This codes for CASTSDSFRGDSPLHF.

In its sample, this clone was seen a few times. The rearrangement joins TRBV11-3 to TRBJ2-3, with 8 bases matching TRBD2. This CDR3 spans 15 amino acids. Per the germline V gene, CDR1 is SGHNT and CDR2 is YENEEA. Germline trimming cut 2 bases from V and 2 bases from J; bases unmatched to any gene: 3. The CDR3 protein is CASSLSSGTTDTQYF. In DNA form, the CDR3 reads TGTGCCAGCAGCTTAAGTAGCGGGACCACAGATACGCAGTATTTT.

This chain links TRBV27 with TRBJ2-3, with 8 bases matching TRBD1. Germline V gene data show CDR1 as MNHEY and CDR2 as SMNVEV (reference sequence). V shed 3 bases, J shed 3 bases, and the junction held 5 bases outside the gene matches. This CDR3 is built from 15 residues. The CDR3 DNA reads as TGTGCCAGCAGTTTCTGGACAGGGAAGACAGATACGCAGTATTTT. Its translation: CASSFWTGKTDTQYF.

The chain has TRBV11-3 and TRBJ2-3; unclear D gene. The germline gives CDR1 SGHNT, CDR2 YENEEA. With 3 bases removed from V and 5 bases from J, the gap between germline ends came to 12 bases. The CDR3 has 14 amino acids. CDR3 DNA sequence: TGTGCCAGCAGCTTTGCACAATGGGAAGATACGCAGTATTTT. Protein product: CASSFAQWEDTQYF.

The V gene is TRBV18, the J gene TRBJ2-1; 7 positions agree with TRBD2. This CDR3 contains 15 residues. J gave up 7 bases and V 5 bases, and 11 bases lay outside the gene matches. Germline V gene sequence: CDR1 KGHSH, CDR2 LQKENI. CDR3 residues: CASSIAASGYNEQFF. The CDR3 DNA is TGTGCCAGCTCAATTGCGGCTAGCGGCTATAATGAGCAGTTCTTC.

The rearrangement joins TRBV7-5 to TRBJ2-6. TRBV7-5 is a pseudogene. This CDR3 is 16 amino acids long. CDR3 sequence reads: CASSVGYQGGANVLTF. The CDR3 nucleotides read TGTGCCAGCAGCGTAGGGTATCAAGGAGGGGCCAACGTCCTGACTTTC.

In this sample, this clone turned up once. This chain connects TRBV5-1 to TRBJ1-4; a possible D gene is TRBD1 (6 bases). The CDR3 runs 14 residues. Trimming shortened V by 4 bases and J by 7 bases, and 14 bases separated the two germline ends. CDR1 and CDR2 from the germline V gene are SGHRS and YFSETQ. The CDR3 nucleotides are TGCGCCAGCAGCCCCCGGGGGGCTCGTGAAAAACTGTTTTTT. Its protein is CASSPRGAREKLFF. The whole variable domain, filled in from reference TRBV5-1 and TRBJ1-4, reads KAGVTQTPRYLIKTRGQQVTLSCSPISGHRSVSWYQQTPGQGLQFLFEYFSETQRNKGNFPGRFSGRQFSNSRSEMNVSTLELGDSALYLCASSPRGAREKLFFGSGTQLSVL.

This chain links TRBV5-1 with TRBJ1-1; D remains ambiguous. The CDR3 totals 15 residues. V lost 4 bases and J lost 0, with 13 bases in between. Germline CDR1 reads SGHRS; CDR2 reads YFSETQ. The CDR3 spells CASSLVEFLNTEAFF. The CDR3 DNA is TGCGCCAGCAGCCTGGTGGAGTTTTTGAACACTGAAGCTTTCTTT.

V gene TRBV6-8 combines with J gene TRBJ1-2, with 10 bases lining up with TRBD1. Germline CDR1 reads MNHGY; CDR2 reads SAAAGT. The CDR3 runs 15 residues. The J segment lost 4 bases and the V segment lost 2 bases, leaving 4 bases of the junction unmatched. CDR3 sequence (DNA): TGTGCCAGCAGTTACGGGACAGGGGTCCCCTATGGCTACACCTTC. Protein: CASSYGTGVPYGYTF.

The chain is built from TRBV23-1 and TRBJ2-3, with D tentatively TRBD2 (5 bases). TRBV23-1 is an ORF; its function is uncertain. The length of the CDR3 is 17 residues. V lost 2 bases to trimming and J lost 1 base, with 16 bases between them. CDR3 residues: CASSQRTPHPRTDTQYF. In nucleotides, the CDR3 is TGCGCCAGCAGTCAAAGGACTCCCCATCCGCGCACAGATACGCAGTATTTT.

The chain combines TRBV11-3 with TRBJ1-2; D is perhaps TRBD1 (6 bases). The V end lost 4 bases, the J end lost 2 bases, and 11 bases lay between the germline ends. The CDR3 is 14 residues long. CDR1 and CDR2 (germline): SGHNT, YENEEA. The CDR3 spells CASSSITGNYGYTF. CDR3 DNA sequence: TGTGCCAGCAGCTCGATAACAGGGAACTATGGCTACACCTTC.

This chain uses TRBV1 with TRBJ2-5; TRBD1, the D gene given by the table, was not confirmed from the DNA. TRBV1 is annotated as a pseudogene. This CDR3 comprises 14 residues. The DNA of the CDR3 is TGCGCCAGCAGCCAGGACAGTTTACAAGAGACCCAGTACTTC. Translated, it gives CASSQDSLQETQYF.